These 3 T cell receptor beta chains came from one sample sequenced in a study of identical twins' blood T cells. One entry per CDR3 protein, called by TCRdb with MiXCR from the 5' RACE reads. The sample has 350,000 to 400,000 distinct CDR3 sequences; around 30% are singletons. The source material was PBMCs. These receptors were collected from a woman aged 18 to 49 in good health.

The chain's CDR3 is CAPSLAGETDTQYF. The CDR3 DNA follows: TGCGCCCCGTCCCTAGCGGGAGAAACAGATACGCAGTATTTT. The chain is built from TRBV10-2 and TRBJ2-3, with 10 bases aligning to TRBD2. V trimming: 11 bases; J trimming: 3 bases; junction bases outside the gene matches: 8. CDR3 length equals 14 residues. The germline CDR1 and CDR2 sequences are WSHSY and SAAADI.

In this sample, this clonotype turned up many times. The chain couples TRBV7-9 to TRBJ2-5; D gene ambiguous. The germline V gene has CDR1 SEHNR and CDR2 FQNEAQ (reference sequence). CDR3 length: 13 residues. With 0 bases removed from V and 4 bases from J, the gap between germline ends came to 6 bases. The CDR3 loop is CASSLAGIETQYF. CDR3 DNA: TGTGCCAGCAGCTTAGCGGGTATAGAGACCCAGTACTTC. The full variable domain, its missing parts supplied by reference TRBV7-9 and TRBJ2-5, is DTGVSQNPRHKITKRGQNVTFRCDPISEHNRLYWYRQTLGQGPEFLTYFQNEAQLEKSRLLSDRFSAERPKGSFSTLEIQRTEQGDSAMYLCASSLAGIETQYFGPGTRLLVL.

This clonotype came up a few times. The chain's CDR3 is CASSPTGLRSGNTIYF. CDR3 bases: TGTGCCAGCAGCCCGACCGGACTTCGGTCTGGAAACACCATATATTTT. This chain links TRBV7-2 with TRBJ1-3; D gene uncertain. Trimming left V 5 bases short and J 1 base short, with 15 bases between. This CDR3 is built from 16 residues. CDR1 and CDR2 from the germline V gene are SGHTA and FQGNSA.